Following are 13 T cell receptor beta chains from one sample sequenced in a study of blood T cell repertoires in COVID-19. Assay: immunoSEQ multiplex PCR; the TCRdb copy retains only in-frame clones and omits some. The sample holds 140,000 to 150,000 clones; more than 75% are singletons and the top ten take 6%. Material: PBMCs or T cells enriched from blood (not recorded which). All receptors derive from a woman aged 45 to 65 who had recovered from COVID-19.

This chain joins TRBV5-1 and TRBJ1-6, with 9 bases that match TRBD1. Germline V gene data show CDR1 as SGHRS and CDR2 as YFSETQ. V was clipped by 4 bases and J by 8 bases; unmatched bases: 7. The CDR3 totals 15 residues. DNA for the CDR3: TGCGCCAGCAGCCCCGGGACAGGGTCCGATTCACCCCTCCACTTT. Translation gives CASSPGTGSDSPLHF. The variable domain in full, with the rest retrieved from reference TRBV5-1 and TRBJ1-6, is KAGVTQTPRYLIKTRGQQVTLSCSPISGHRSVSWYQQTPGQGLQFLFEYFSETQRNKGNFPGRFSGRQFSNSRSEMNVSTLELGDSALYLCASSPGTGSDSPLHFGNGTRLTVT.

This clone was detected only a few times. The CDR3 sequence: CASSHGGDTEAFF. The CDR3 DNA reads TGTGCCAGCTCCCACGGGGGGGACACTGAAGCTTTCTTT. The chain is built from TRBV18 and TRBJ1-1, with a tentative D call TRBD1 (5 bases). The CDR3 sequence is 13 residues long. The V end was cut by 6 bases, the J end by 3 bases, with 11 bases between. The germline V gene encodes CDR1 KGHSH and CDR2 LQKENI.

The CDR3 DNA sequence: TGTGCCAGCAGCTCGGGAGGTACTGAAGCTTTCTTT. Translated: CASSSGGTEAFF. V and J are TRBV7-3 and TRBJ1-1; D remains unclear. The CDR3 contains 12 residues. V was shortened by 4 bases and J by 5 bases, with 8 bases between the two germline ends. Germline assignment: CDR1 SGHTA and CDR2 FQGTGA.

The chain uses TRBV5-6 and TRBJ1-3; D is undetermined. The germline V and J ends were trimmed by 4 bases and 3 bases, with 11 bases remaining between them. The CDR3 runs 14 residues. Per the germline V gene, CDR1 is SGHDT and CDR2 is YYEEEE. The CDR3 region is CASSLVAGGNTIYF. The CDR3 coding sequence is TGTGCCAGCAGCCTTGTAGCGGGTGGAAACACCATATATTTT.

This sequence joins TRBV27 and TRBJ2-3, with a weak D call TRBD1 (6 bases). There are 15 residues in the CDR3. Trimming cost V 2 bases and J 3 bases, with 12 bases left between them. Germline assignment: CDR1 MNHEY and CDR2 SMNVEV (reference sequence). CDR3 in DNA: TGTGCCAGCAGTTTAGTGGGGGCGCTAACAGATACGCAGTATTTT. It specifies CASSLVGALTDTQYF.

The chain uses TRBV7-9 and TRBJ2-1; 8 bases map to TRBD2. The CDR3 totals 16 residues. Trimming cost V 4 bases and J 4 bases; bases outside gene matches: 9. Germline values: CDR1 SEHNR, CDR2 FQNEAQ (reference sequence). This CDR3 is CASSYLSGGLYNEQFF. As DNA, the CDR3 is TGTGCCAGCAGCTATCTAAGCGGGGGACTTTACAATGAGCAGTTCTTC.

The CDR3 region is CASSEAPWGGPYEQYF. CDR3 nucleotides: TGTGCCAGCAGTGAAGCTCCTTGGGGGGGCCCGTACGAGCAGTACTTC. The V call is TRBV6-1, the J call TRBJ2-7, with TRBD2 as a possible D gene (7 bases). CDR1 is MNHNS and CDR2 is SASEGT in the germline V gene. V gave up 0 bases and J gave up 4 bases, with 16 bases separating them. This CDR3 has 16 amino acids.

The V and J genes are TRBV27 and TRBJ2-6, with a tentative D call TRBD2 (5 bases). V gave up 2 bases and J gave up 0 bases, with 8 bases separating them. CDR3 length: 16 residues. The germline gives CDR1 MNHEY, CDR2 SMNVEV (reference sequence). The CDR3 reads CASSLEGGSGANVLTF. The CDR3, as DNA: TGTGCCAGCAGTTTAGAGGGCGGCTCTGGGGCCAACGTCCTGACTTTC.

This chain uses TRBV4-1 with TRBJ1-5; TRBD1 aligns across 7 bases. The V and J ends lost 2 bases and 2 bases, in that order; junction bases with no gene match: 3. This CDR3 is 15 amino acids long. Germline values: CDR1 MGHRA, CDR2 YSYEKL. CDR3 loop: CASSQLQGGNQPQHF. For the CDR3, the DNA is TGCGCCAGCAGCCAACTCCAGGGGGGCAATCAGCCCCAGCATTTT.

The sample holds a few counts of this clone. The chain employs TRBV9 and TRBJ1-6; perhaps TRBD1 as D (6 bases). CDR3 length: 15 amino acids. Trimming stripped 0 bases from V and 10 bases from J, with 14 bases between. Germline values: CDR1 SGDLS, CDR2 YYNGEE. The CDR3 sequence is CASSVASGANSPLHF. The CDR3 DNA reads TGTGCCAGCAGCGTAGCGTCAGGGGCAAACTCACCCCTCCACTTT.

The chain carries TRBV28 and TRBJ2-3; D unresolved. This CDR3 has 16 residues. The germline CDR1 and CDR2 sequences are MDHEN and SYDVKM. With 4 bases removed from V and 0 bases from J, the gap between germline ends came to 14 bases. CDR3 sequence (DNA): TGTGCCAGCAGTTACACGTACATTGCCAGCACAGATACGCAGTATTTT. Protein sequence: CASSYTYIASTDTQYF.

This chain links TRBV28 with TRBJ1-1; TRBD1 matches at 8 bases. Germline V CDR1 and CDR2: MDHEN, SYDVKM. CDR3 length equals 13 residues. J was trimmed by 3 bases and V by 4 bases; bases with no gene match: 1. The DNA of the CDR3 is TGTGCCAGCAGTTCAGGGGGCGACACTGAAGCTTTCTTT. It codes for CASSSGGDTEAFF.

The chain couples TRBV28 to TRBJ1-6, with D unclear. CDR1 MDHEN and CDR2 SYDVKM come from the germline V gene. This CDR3 has 12 amino acids. The germline V and J ends were trimmed by 5 bases and 10 bases, with 9 bases remaining between them. The CDR3 region has the DNA TGTGCCAGCAGTCCGGGTCGCTCACCCCTCCACTTT. It encodes CASSPGRSPLHF.